This TCR beta chain originates from a study of blood T cell repertoires in COVID-19. Living in 24 US areas, the participants were between 18 and 89 years of age. Which cohort a participant joined came from the clinical history participants gave. Original data processing: Scientists estimated how many nucleated cells there were by amplifying reference gene primers. Assay: immunoSEQ multiplex PCR; the TCRdb copy retains only in-frame clones and omits some. Clone size and V and J calls were adopted from that table, with D and trimming inferred from the DNA. The sample gives more than 250,000 clones, roughly 89% of which show up once; 1.7% is in the top ten. The source material was PBMCs or T cells enriched from blood (not recorded which). This TCR was recovered from a woman between 18 and 30 years old with acute COVID-19.

DNA for the CDR3: TGTGCCAGCAGAAAAAGCGGGGAGCAGTACTTC. This encodes CASRKSGEQYF. The chain recombines TRBV7-9 with TRBJ2-7; TRBD2 might be the D (6 bases). Deletions cut 6 bases from V and 7 bases from J, with 10 bases between. Germline V gene lookup returns CDR1 SEHNR and CDR2 FQNEAQ (reference sequence). The CDR3 is 11 residues long.